The source of this T cell receptor beta chain is a study of blood T cell repertoires in COVID-19. Study-level background: Some COVID-19 samples were acute and others convalescent; all came from the United States, Italy and Spain. PBMCs, B-cell-depleted T cells, or T cells were the source of the cDNA or gDNA that made up the material.

Original data processing: For nucleated cells, counts were estimated from reference gene primer amplification. Assay: immunoSEQ multiplex PCR; the TCRdb copy retains only in-frame clones and omits some. The DNA gave D and trimming, while V, J and clone size come from that table. The sample lists tens of thousands of clones; about 86% were seen once. Input material: peripheral blood. The receptor was derived from a man over 45 with active COVID-19.

The CDR3 reads CASSLVASGGYEQYV. In DNA form, the CDR3 reads TGTGCCAGCAGCTTAGTGGCTAGCGGGGGCTACGAGCAGTACGTC. The chain joins TRBV11-2 to TRBJ2-7; 10 bases fit TRBD2. Germline V gene data show CDR1 as SGHAT and CDR2 as FQNNGV. The CDR3 has 15 residues. Losses at the gene ends were 1 base for V and 3 bases for J; bases not matched to a gene: 3.